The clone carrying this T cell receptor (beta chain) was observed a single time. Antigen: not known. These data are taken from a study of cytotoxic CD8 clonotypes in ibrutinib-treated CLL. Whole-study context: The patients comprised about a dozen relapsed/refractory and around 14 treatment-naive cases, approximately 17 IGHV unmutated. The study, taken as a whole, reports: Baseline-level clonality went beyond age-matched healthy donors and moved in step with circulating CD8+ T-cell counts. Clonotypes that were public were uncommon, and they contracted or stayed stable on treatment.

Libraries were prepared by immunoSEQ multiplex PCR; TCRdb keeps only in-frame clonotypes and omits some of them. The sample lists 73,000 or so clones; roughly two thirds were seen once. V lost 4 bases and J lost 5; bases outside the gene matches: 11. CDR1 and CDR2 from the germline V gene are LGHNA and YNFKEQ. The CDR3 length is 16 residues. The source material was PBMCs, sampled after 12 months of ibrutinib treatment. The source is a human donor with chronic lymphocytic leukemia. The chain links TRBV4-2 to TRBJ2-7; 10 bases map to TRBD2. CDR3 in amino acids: CASSPIGLAAFHEQYF. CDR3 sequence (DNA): TGTGCCAGCAGCCCGATTGGACTAGCGGCGTTCCACGAGCAGTACTTC.